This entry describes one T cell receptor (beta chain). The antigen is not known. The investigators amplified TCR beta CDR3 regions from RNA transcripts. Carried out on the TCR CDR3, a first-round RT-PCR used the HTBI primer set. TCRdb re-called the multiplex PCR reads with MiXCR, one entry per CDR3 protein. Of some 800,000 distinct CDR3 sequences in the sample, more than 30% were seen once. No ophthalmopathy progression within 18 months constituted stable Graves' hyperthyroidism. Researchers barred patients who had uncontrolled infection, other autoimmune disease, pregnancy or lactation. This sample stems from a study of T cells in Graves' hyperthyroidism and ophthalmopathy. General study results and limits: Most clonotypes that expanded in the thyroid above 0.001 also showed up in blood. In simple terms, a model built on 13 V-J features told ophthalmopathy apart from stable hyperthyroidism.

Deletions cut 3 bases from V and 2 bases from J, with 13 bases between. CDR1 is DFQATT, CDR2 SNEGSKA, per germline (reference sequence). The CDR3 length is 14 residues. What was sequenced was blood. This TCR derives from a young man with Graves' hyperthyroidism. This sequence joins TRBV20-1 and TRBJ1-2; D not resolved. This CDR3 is CSAREGRENYGYTF. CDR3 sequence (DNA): TGCAGTGCTAGGGAGGGAAGAGAGAACTATGGCTACACCTTC.